This T cell receptor beta chain was recorded in a study of Tregs in tolerant kidney transplant recipients. The repertoire was sequenced with immunoSEQ multiplex PCR; TCRdb's copy has only in-frame clones and lacks some. Its clone listing holds some 52,000 clones. The specimen was CD4+ T cells from blood, collected before the transplant. The receptor comes from a human donor who received a combined kidney and bone marrow transplant.

Partial CDR3 DNA: TGCAGTGCTAGAGATCTTAGGACAGGGGAGACCGGGGAG. This gives the protein CSARDLRTGETGE. The entire CDR3 protein reads CSARDLRTGETGELFF. V and J are TRBV20-1 and TRBJ2-2; 9 positions agree with TRBD1. From the germline J gene comes the end of the CDR3, since the read stops 3 residues before it. In germline, CDR1 is DFQATT, CDR2 SNEGSKA (reference sequence). V dropped 0 bases and J dropped 5; count of bases not matched to a gene: 7. The CDR3 covers 16 residues.